Following are 17 T cell receptor beta chains from one sample sequenced in a study of T cell repertoires in cytomegalovirus infection. Their specific antigens are unknown. TCRdb itself ran the reads through MiXCR, one entry per CDR3 protein. Of 90,000 to 130,000 distinct CDR3 sequences detected, 10% appear once; the ten largest clones hold roughly 31%. Input material: PBMCs, sequenced either directly or after in vitro stimulation (not recorded which). The origin of the receptors is a human donor in good health (CMV status not recorded). Some clones in this sample may be carry-over from other donors' samples.

This clonotype was observed a few times. J is TRBJ1-1 and V is TRBV12-3 or TRBV12-4; TRBD1 is a possible D gene (5 bases). This CDR3 is 14 amino acids long. The germline V and J ends were trimmed by 5 bases and 9 bases, with 19 bases remaining between them. CDR3: CASSQRSDRGKAFF. The CDR3 DNA follows: TGTGCCAGCAGTCAACGCTCGGACCGGGGGAAAGCTTTCTTT.

This clonotype was detected ten times or more. The chain employs TRBV7-9 and TRBJ2-4; 7 nucleotides match TRBD1. The germline CDR1 and CDR2 sequences are SEHNR and FQNEAQ (reference sequence). This CDR3 is 15 amino acids long. The trim removed 1 base at V and 6 bases at J, leaving 6 bases unmatched. The CDR3 region is CASSLGRQGANIQYF. CDR3 DNA sequence: TGTGCCAGCAGCTTAGGCAGACAGGGTGCAAACATTCAGTACTTC.

This clonotype was counted ten times or more. CDR3 amino acids: CASRLAGVSGANVLTF. The DNA for the CDR3 is TGTGCCAGCAGGTTAGCGGGAGTCTCTGGGGCCAACGTCCTGACTTTC. The gene calls are TRBV6-1 and TRBJ2-6; TRBD2 aligns across 9 bases. CDR3 size: 16 residues. CDR1 MNHNS and CDR2 SASEGT come from the germline V gene. Unmatched junction bases numbered 3, after V lost 6 bases and J lost 0 bases.

This clonotype was recorded at least ten times. V is TRBV7-2 and J is TRBJ2-7; the D gene is possibly TRBD2 (7 bases). The V and J ends lost 1 base and 12 bases respectively, with 16 bases between them. CDR1 is SGHTA and CDR2 is FQGNSA in the germline V gene. The CDR3 is 13 amino acids. DNA of the CDR3: TGTGCCAGCAGCTTAGGGGGGGGCCCCCAAATGTACTTC. Encoded protein: CASSLGGGPQMYF.

The table lists this clonotype with a few counts. The chain employs TRBV7-2 and TRBJ2-7; possible D gene TRBD1, 8 bases. Trimming took off 4 bases at V and 0 bases at J, with 13 bases between the two ends. The germline V gene has CDR1 SGHTA and CDR2 FQGNSA. This CDR3 region has 15 residues. In DNA form, the CDR3 reads TGTGCCAGCAGCTCCCACAGGGGGGGCTCCTACGAGCAGTACTTC. Its translation: CASSSHRGGSYEQYF.

This clonotype turned up a few times. The gene calls are TRBV15 and TRBJ1-1; TRBD1 matches at 9 bases. The J segment lost 0 bases and the V segment lost 4 bases, leaving 6 bases of the junction unmatched. The CDR3 sequence is 16 residues long. Germline V gene sequence: CDR1 LNHNV, CDR2 YYDKDF (reference sequence). CDR3 sequence (DNA): TGTGCCACCAGCAACAGGGGGCGCGGGATGAACACTGAAGCTTTCTTT. Its protein product is CATSNRGRGMNTEAFF.

This clonotype was detected only a few times. The chain employs TRBV20-1 and TRBJ1-2; D is ambiguous. The CDR3 length is 12 residues. The V and J ends lost 0 bases and 4 bases respectively, with 6 bases between them. The germline V gene has CDR1 DFQATT and CDR2 SNEGSKA (reference sequence). CDR3 coding DNA: TGCAGTGCTAGAGAGGGTCCCTATGGCTACACCTTC. This translates into CSAREGPYGYTF.

Ten or more counts support this clonotype. V gene TRBV7-2 combines with J gene TRBJ2-3; D remains unclear. Trimming left V 5 bases short and J 3 bases short, with 6 bases between. CDR1 SGHTA and CDR2 FQGNSA come from the germline V gene. The length of the CDR3 is 12 residues. The CDR3 sequence is CASSVRTDTQYF. In nucleotides, the CDR3 is TGTGCCAGCAGCGTACGTACAGATACGCAGTATTTT.

The chain combines TRBV18 with TRBJ2-5, with D possibly being TRBD2 (7 bases). The CDR3 totals 15 residues. Looked up from germline, CDR1 is KGHSH and CDR2 is LQKENI. V was cut by 1 base and J by 1 base, with 10 bases left in between. This CDR3 reads CASSPRGGAQETQYF. CDR3 DNA: TGTGCCAGCTCACCACGTGGGGGGGCCCAAGAGACCCAGTACTTC.

This clonotype has ten or more counts. This chain uses TRBV7-2 with TRBJ2-1; D not resolved. Looked up from germline, CDR1 is SGHTA and CDR2 is FQGNSA. The V and J ends lost 5 bases and 4 bases respectively, with 18 bases between them. The CDR3 is made up of 16 amino acids. The CDR3 DNA reads TGTGCCAGCAGCCTAGAGGCCCCGACATGGTACAATGAGCAGTTCTTC. The encoded protein is CASSLEAPTWYNEQFF.

This clonotype was detected many times. This rearrangement joins TRBV10-3 to TRBJ2-3; a possible D gene is TRBD2 (5 bases). The CDR3 totals 16 residues. In germline, CDR1 is ENHRY, CDR2 SYGVKD. Trimming shortened V by 2 bases and J by 0 bases, and 12 bases separated the two germline ends. The CDR3 sequence is CAISEISEGSTDTQYF. The CDR3 nucleotides read TGTGCCATCAGTGAGATTAGCGAGGGAAGCACAGATACGCAGTATTTT.

This clonotype has more than one count but fewer than ten. The rearrangement joins TRBV27 to TRBJ2-5; D tentatively fits TRBD1 or TRBD2 (5 bases each). Between the trimmed V and J ends, which lost 5 bases and 5 bases, there was a span of 15 bases. The germline V gene has CDR1 MNHEY and CDR2 SMNVEV (reference sequence). The length of the CDR3 is 14 residues. The CDR3 DNA reads TGTGCCAGCAGTATGGGACGGTATTTGGAGACCCAGTACTTC. Protein product: CASSMGRYLETQYF.

The chain couples TRBV9 to TRBJ1-4; possibly TRBD1 for D (6 bases). Trimming shortened V by 3 bases and J by 0 bases, and 9 bases separated the two germline ends. This CDR3 has 15 amino acids. Germline V gives CDR1 SGDLS, CDR2 YYNGEE. The CDR3, as DNA: TGTGCCAGCAGCGAGGACAGCGCAACTAATGAAAAACTGTTTTTT. It encodes CASSEDSATNEKLFF.

At least ten counts were recorded for this clonotype. The V call is TRBV12-3 or TRBV12-4, the J call TRBJ1-5, with TRBD1 matching 8 bases. This CDR3 region has 15 residues. With V trimmed by 5 bases and J by 0 bases, 3 bases remained unmatched. CDR3 coding DNA: TGTGCCAGCAGTCTGACAGGGGCTAGCAATCAGCCCCAGCATTTT. Translated, it gives CASSLTGASNQPQHF.

The chain carries TRBV7-6 and TRBJ2-3; 8 positions match TRBD2. The CDR3 length is 14 residues. V lost 8 bases, J lost 3 bases, and 7 bases stayed unmatched. The germline V gene has CDR1 SGHVS and CDR2 FNYEAQ. In DNA, the CDR3 is TGTGCCAGCTTCGAAGCGGGAGCGACAGATACGCAGTATTTT. This sequence encodes CASFEAGATDTQYF.

The V call is TRBV6-2 or TRBV6-3, the J call TRBJ1-1; D gene ambiguous. With 0 bases removed from V and 8 bases from J, the gap between germline ends came to 7 bases. The CDR3 runs to 12 residues. The germline V gene encodes CDR1 MNHEY and CDR2 SVGEGT. Here the CDR3 DNA reads TGTGCCAGCAGTTACTCGGGGAGAGAAGCTTTCTTT. Its translation: CASSYSGREAFF.

In its sample, this clonotype was seen a few times. The rearrangement joins TRBV19 to TRBJ2-3; 7 bases line up with TRBD2. Losses at the gene ends were 8 bases for V and 6 bases for J; bases not matched to a gene: 8. CDR3 size: 13 residues. The germline CDR1 and CDR2 sequences are LNHDA and SQIVND (reference sequence). The CDR3 DNA reads as TGTGCCAGTTCGACTAGCCTACAGGATACGCAGTATTTT. This gives the protein CASSTSLQDTQYF.